A single sample gave rise to the 5 T cell receptor beta chains below, sequenced in a study of shared clonotypes between healthy human individuals. The protocol was immunoSEQ multiplex PCR, while the TCRdb copy is restricted to in-frame clones and leaves out a portion. The sample consists of 2 million to 2.5 million clones, over 85% of them appearing once. Sample: naive CD4+ T cells sorted from blood. Subset specified: CD45RA+ positively selected. These receptor sequences come from a man between 18 and 35 years old in good health.

V and J are TRBV29-1 and TRBJ2-1; no firm D call. Germline CDR1 reads SQVTM; CDR2 reads ANQGSEA. CDR3 length: 12 amino acids. Trimming stripped 4 bases from V and 6 bases from J, with 10 bases between. DNA for the CDR3: TGCAGCGTTGCCCCCTCCGGCAATGAGCAGTTCTTC. The encoded protein is CSVAPSGNEQFF.

This clone showed up just once. V usage is TRBV2 and J usage is TRBJ1-4; D is uncertain. From germline, CDR1 is SNHLY and CDR2 FYNNEI. Trimming removed 10 bases from V and 6 bases from J, with 9 bases in between. This CDR3 spans 11 amino acids. The CDR3 here is CATGPYEKLFF. CDR3 in DNA: TGTGCCACCGGTCCATATGAAAAACTGTTTTTT.

The J gene is TRBJ2-2, the V gene TRBV2; 10 bases line up with TRBD1. Germline CDR1 and CDR2: SNHLY and FYNNEI. The CDR3 loop spans 16 amino acids. V was clipped by 7 bases and J by 10 bases; unmatched bases: 15. The chain's CDR3 is CASTPGGQGTRVELFF. CDR3 coding DNA: TGTGCCAGCACCCCTGGGGGACAGGGGACCCGGGTGGAGCTGTTTTTT.

This chain connects TRBV7-9 to TRBJ2-7; D may be TRBD1 (6 bases). Germline V CDR1 and CDR2: SEHNR, FQNEAQ (reference sequence). CDR3 length equals 15 residues. V was shortened by 7 bases and J by 0 bases, with 16 bases between the two germline ends. The CDR3 loop is CASTAMAGASYEQYF. CDR3 bases: TGTGCCAGCACAGCTATGGCAGGGGCCTCCTACGAGCAGTACTTC.

The chain carries TRBV5-8 and TRBJ2-2, with 10 bases lining up with TRBD1. The CDR3 consists of 14 residues. J lost 5 bases, V lost 3 bases, and 1 base had no gene match. Germline V gene data show CDR1 as SGHTS and CDR2 as YDEGEE. CDR3 sequence (DNA): TGTGCCAGCAGCTCGGGACAGGGGACCGGGGAGCTGTTTTTT. Its translation is CASSSGQGTGELFF.